These T cell receptor beta chains were read from a single sample in a study of CD8 T cells in Susac syndrome. TCRdb recomputed calls from the immunoSEQ multiplex PCR reads with MiXCR, one row per CDR3 protein. The repertoire holds tens of thousands of distinct CDR3 sequences, with around nine tenths as singletons. The sequenced sample was CD8+ T cells from PBMCs. These TCRs come from a human donor in good health. Both conserved end residues are trimmed from each CDR3.

TRBV27 | ASSLSKTGGPTGELF
TRBV7-6 | ASSLAVAGGRTGELF
TRBV27 | ASSLVPGESYEQY
TRBV4-3 | ASSPGLAGVTDTQY
TRBV18 | ASSPPVGSDEQF
TRBV28 | ASSSPVEARAEAF
TRBV5-5 | ASTRGRGNTEAF
TRBV28 | ASSLSTSGGGFSSYNEQF
TRBV12-3/TRBV12-4 | ASTMDPLGTEAF
TRBV27 | ASSIGQSYNSPLH
TRBV2 | ASTDRQGHEQY
TRBV6-6 | ASSRGGPINEQF
TRBV19 | ASSIAGALSYEQY
TRBV6-5 | ASSYWGHDSNQPQH
TRBV28 | ASSLRGSQETQY
TRBV7-9 | ASSPRWDKPYEQY
TRBV6-5 | ASSYKGIITGELF
TRBV7-9 | ASSSPRTENTEAF
TRBV19 | ASSASTVNTEAF
TRBV10-2 | ASAQGSNQPQH
TRBV7-2 | ASSFIRGPEAF
TRBV14 | ASSPRTGVQGAQY
TRBV7-2 | ASSPSQRHVMNTEAF
TRBV7-9 | ASTDQGYETEAF
TRBV12-3/TRBV12-4 | ASSFSLGTDTQY
TRBV7-3 | ASSSGTFSYREQY
TRBV5-1 | ASSYKTLTGRQY
TRBV7-9 | ASSLALNEAF
TRBV7-2 | ASSYDRGGGEKLF
TRBV6-2/TRBV6-3 | ASSYRLTGELF
TRBV7-9 | ASSSEGDNTVIPF
TRBV3-1 | ASSPTPLISYEQY
TRBV6-5 | ASSYSMQYVDRGSYEQY
TRBV5-6 | ASSLRTPNTEAF
TRBV12-3/TRBV12-4 | ASSLGLSGYEQY
TRBV20-1 | SATLGGSPYEQY
TRBV9 | ASSVMGGTDTQY
TRBV12-3/TRBV12-4 | ASSLEGGDTGELF
TRBV7-6 | ASSLVLAGGQETQY
TRBV28 | ASSLIRDTQETQY